This section outlines one TCR beta chain sequence together with its context. The antigen is undetermined. Germline V lookup: CDR1 SGHVS, CDR2 FQNEAQ. V dropped 7 bases and J dropped 4; count of bases not matched to a gene: 17. There are 17 residues in the CDR3. TCRdb re-analysed the RT-PCR reads in MiXCR, keeping a single row per CDR3 protein. The sample has 650,000 to 700,000 distinct CDR3 sequences, roughly 14% seen once; the top ten hold roughly 11%. This specimen comes from a study of response to subunit inactivated influenza vaccine. Study results and limitations: Each seasonal influenza vaccination recruits few new T cells, the authors suggested.

The chain employs TRBV7-8 and TRBJ2-5; 8 bases agree with TRBD2. The sequenced sample was PBMCs from blood, obtained 11 to 12 days after vaccination. The receptor's source is a man in his forties or fifties who received an inactivated influenza vaccine. This CDR3 is CASNAHLRGVLPETQYF. The CDR3 DNA sequence: TGTGCCAGCAATGCCCATTTGCGGGGGGTGCTCCCAGAGACCCAGTACTTC.